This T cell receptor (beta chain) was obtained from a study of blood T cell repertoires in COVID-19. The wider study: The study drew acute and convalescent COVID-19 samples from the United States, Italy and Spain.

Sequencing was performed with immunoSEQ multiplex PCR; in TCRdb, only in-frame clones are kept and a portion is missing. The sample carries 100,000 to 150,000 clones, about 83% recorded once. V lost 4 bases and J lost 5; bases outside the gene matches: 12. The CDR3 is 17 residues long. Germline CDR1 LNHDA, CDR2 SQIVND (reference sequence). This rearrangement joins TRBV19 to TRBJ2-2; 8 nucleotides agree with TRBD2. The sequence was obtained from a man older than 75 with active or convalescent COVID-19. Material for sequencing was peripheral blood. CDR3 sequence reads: CASSKSSGVMGTGELFF. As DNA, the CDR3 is TGTGCCAGTAGTAAAAGTAGCGGGGTGATGGGGACCGGGGAGCTGTTTTTT. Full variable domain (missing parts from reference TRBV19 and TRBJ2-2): DGGITQSPKYLFRKEGQNVTLSCEQNLNHDAMYWYRQDPGQGLRLIYYSQIVNDFQKGDIAEGYSVSREKKESFPLTVTSAQKNPTAFYLCASSKSSGVMGTGELFFGEGSRLTVL.